These 31 T cell receptor beta chains were all obtained from the same sample, sequenced in a study of blood T cell repertoires in COVID-19. The protocol was immunoSEQ multiplex PCR, while the TCRdb copy is restricted to in-frame clones and leaves out a portion. In the table there are about 400,000 clones, around 90% of which are singletons. Sequenced material: peripheral blood. These TCRs come from a man aged 35-49 years with acute or convalescent COVID-19.

This sequence joins TRBV5-4 and TRBJ2-1; 12 bases align to TRBD2. Germline values: CDR1 SGHNT, CDR2 YYREEE (reference sequence). The length of the CDR3 is 16 residues. Trimming at V came to 0 bases and at J to 3 bases, leaving 1 base not matched to a gene. The CDR3 DNA follows: TGTGCCAGCAGCTTGGCTAGCGGGGGGGTCTACAATGAGCAGTTCTTC. Translation: CASSLASGGVYNEQFF.

The chain carries TRBV27 and TRBJ2-1; 9 bases are shared with TRBD2. CDR1 is MNHEY, CDR2 SMNVEV, per germline (reference sequence). The CDR3 spans 16 residues. Losses at the gene ends were 5 bases for V and 7 bases for J; bases not matched to a gene: 12. The CDR3 DNA sequence: TGTGCCAGCAGTCTTAGCGGGGGCCCTGTCAAGAATGAGCAGTTCTTC. This codes for CASSLSGGPVKNEQFF.

This clone appeared a single time. The J gene is TRBJ1-5, the V gene TRBV19; D is possibly TRBD1 (5 bases). The CDR3 has 13 amino acids. Germline values: CDR1 LNHDA, CDR2 SQIVND (reference sequence). The V and J ends lost 4 bases and 6 bases respectively, with 10 bases between them. The CDR3 DNA reads TGTGCCAGTAGTAGGCAGGGCTTTCAGCCCCAGCATTTT. It yields the protein CASSRQGFQPQHF.

The rearrangement links TRBV28 to TRBJ1-2, with D unresolved. Germline V gene lookup returns CDR1 MDHEN and CDR2 SYDVKM. The CDR3 length is 11 residues. Trimming took 6 bases from V and 4 from J, leaving 6 bases between them. The CDR3 bases are TGTGCCAGCAGATATAGCTATGGCTACACCTTC. As protein: CASRYSYGYTF.

The chain joins TRBV6-5 to TRBJ1-6; possibly TRBD1 for D (5 bases). This CDR3 spans 15 amino acids. Germline CDR1 reads MNHEY; CDR2 reads SVGAGI. Trimming left V 5 bases short and J 5 bases short, with 13 bases between. CDR3 sequence (DNA): TGTGCCAGCAGTAGGCAGGGCCAAAATAATTCACCCCTCCACTTT. Protein product: CASSRQGQNNSPLHF.

This clone was seen only a few times. V and J are TRBV4-3 and TRBJ1-2; D remains unclear. The length of the CDR3 is 19 residues. The V end was cut by 0 bases, the J end by 6 bases, with 26 bases between. Looked up from germline, CDR1 is LGHNA and CDR2 is YSLEER. The CDR3 spells CASSQDWRPDPGVIDGYTF. CDR3 bases: TGCGCCAGCAGCCAAGATTGGAGGCCCGACCCCGGGGTAATTGATGGCTACACCTTC.

CDR3 amino acids: CASSLVLGSWYEQYF. In nucleotides, the CDR3 is TGTGCCAGCAGCTTAGTTCTCGGGAGTTGGTACGAGCAGTACTTC. The V and J genes are TRBV7-2 and TRBJ2-7, with D possibly TRBD2 on 6 matching bases. Between the trimmed V and J ends, which lost 1 base and 4 bases, there was a span of 14 bases. This CDR3 is built from 15 residues. CDR1 is SGHTA, CDR2 FQGNSA, per germline.

The rearrangement links TRBV10-3 to TRBJ2-3, with D unresolved. This CDR3 spans 15 amino acids. With 4 bases removed from V and 2 bases from J, the gap between germline ends came to 13 bases. The germline gives CDR1 ENHRY, CDR2 SYGVKD. CDR3 in DNA: TGTGCCATCAGTGTTCCGGGTACCTTCACAGATACGCAGTATTTT. It is translated as CAISVPGTFTDTQYF.

The V and J genes are TRBV28 and TRBJ2-2; D perhaps matches TRBD2 (6 bases). This CDR3 has 16 residues. Germline lookup yields CDR1 MDHEN and CDR2 SYDVKM. Trimming shortened V by 2 bases and J by 7 bases, and 17 bases separated the two germline ends. The CDR3 sequence is CASSLPGTFTIGELFF. The CDR3 nucleotides are TGTGCCAGCAGTTTACCCGGGACTTTTACGATCGGGGAGCTGTTTTTT.

J is TRBJ1-6 and V is TRBV5-1; no definite D call. The germline V gene has CDR1 SGHRS and CDR2 YFSETQ. This CDR3 is built from 14 residues. V was pared by 7 bases and J by 10 bases, with 18 bases between. CDR3 bases: TGCGCCAGCCCAAGGCAGACCGGAGAGTCACCCCTCCACTTT. Its translation: CASPRQTGESPLHF.

The chain is built from TRBV5-5 and TRBJ2-2, with 14 bases fitting TRBD2. The CDR3 covers 19 residues. V trimming: 0 bases; J trimming: 6 bases; junction bases outside the gene matches: 10. Per germline, CDR1 SGHKS and CDR2 YYEKEE (reference sequence). The CDR3 coding sequence is TGTGCCAGCAGCTTGGGTCCCCGACTAGCGGGGGGGCCTGCCGGGGAGCTGTTTTTT. The encoded protein is CASSLGPRLAGGPAGELFF. Full variable domain (missing parts from reference TRBV5-5 and TRBJ2-2): DAGVTQSPTHLIKTRGQQVTLRCSPISGHKSVSWYQQVLGQGPQFIFQYYEKEERGRGNFPDRFSARQFPNYSSELNVNALLLGDSALYLCASSLGPRLAGGPAGELFFGEGSRLTVL.

The rearrangement joins TRBV21-1 to TRBJ2-5; whether TRBD2, the table's D call, matches the DNA was not checked. TRBV21-1 is termed a pseudogene. The CDR3 loop spans 14 amino acids. CDR3 in amino acids: CASNSSGAQETQYF. CDR3 bases: TGTGCCAGCAACTCTAGCGGGGCCCAAGAGACCCAGTACTTC.

The chain links TRBV14 to TRBJ1-1; TRBD1 is a possible D gene (5 bases). CDR3 size: 13 residues. The ends were cut back, 8 bases at V and 6 bases at J, with 16 bases in the middle. CDR1 is SGHDN, CDR2 FVKESK, per germline. In DNA form, the CDR3 reads TGTGCCAGCTCTCGCGGGACCCACCCTGAAGCTTTCTTT. It yields the protein CASSRGTHPEAFF. The whole variable domain, filled in from reference TRBV14 and TRBJ1-1, reads EAGVTQFPSHSVIEKGQTVTLRCDPISGHDNLYWYRRVMGKEIKFLLHFVKESKQDESGMPNNRFLAERTGGTYSTLKVQPAELEDSGVYFCASSRGTHPEAFFGQGTRLTVV.

The chain employs TRBV6-5 and TRBJ1-2; 10 nucleotides line up with TRBD1. This CDR3 is 14 amino acids long. From germline, CDR1 is MNHEY and CDR2 SVGAGI. J was trimmed by 8 bases and V by 6 bases; bases with no gene match: 9. The CDR3 here is CASSGLGQGNGYTF. The CDR3 DNA follows: TGTGCCAGCAGCGGCTTGGGACAGGGGAACGGCTACACCTTC.

This clone showed up just once. V and J are TRBV2 and TRBJ1-1; 7 bases are a match to TRBD1. The CDR3 has 12 residues. With V trimmed by 6 bases and J by 10 bases, 8 bases remained unmatched. Germline values: CDR1 SNHLY, CDR2 FYNNEI. As DNA, the CDR3 is TGTGCCAGCAGCGGGGACAGTGGAGGAGCTTTCTTT. Translating it yields CASSGDSGGAFF.

The CDR3 region is CASSYSGGRADTQYF. Written as DNA, the CDR3 is TGTGCCAGCAGCTATAGCGGGGGGCGGGCAGATACGCAGTATTTT. This chain connects TRBV5-8 to TRBJ2-3; TRBD2 aligns across 10 bases. CDR3 length: 15 amino acids. J was trimmed by 4 bases and V by 3 bases; bases with no gene match: 5. Germline loops: CDR1 SGHTS, CDR2 YDEGEE. The full variable domain, in which reference TRBV5-8 and TRBJ2-3 provide the parts outside the CDR3, is EAGVTQSPTHLIKTRGQQATLRCSPISGHTSVYWYQQALGLGLQFLLWYDEGEERNRGNFPPRFSGRQFPNYSSELNVNALELEDSALYLCASSYSGGRADTQYFGPGTRLTVL.

J is TRBJ2-5 and V is TRBV10-3; tentatively, D is TRBD2 (6 bases). This CDR3 is built from 16 residues. Germline CDR1 ENHRY, CDR2 SYGVKD. Trimming took 5 bases from V and 4 from J, leaving 20 bases between them. The CDR3 protein is CAISLGGLASGETQYF. The CDR3 DNA reads as TGTGCCATCAGTCTCGGAGGGCTAGCGAGCGGAGAGACCCAGTACTTC.

J is TRBJ2-6 and V is TRBV18, with TRBD2 matching over 13 bases. Germline trimming cut 3 bases from V and 0 bases from J; bases unmatched to any gene: 5. This CDR3 contains 19 residues. Germline CDR1 is KGHSH and CDR2 is LQKENI. CDR3 bases: TGTGCCAGCTCACCGACTAGCGGGGGGTCGATCTCTGGGGCCAACGTCCTGACTTTC. Its protein is CASSPTSGGSISGANVLTF.

This sequence joins TRBV2 and TRBJ1-1, with TRBD1 matching 8 bases. The CDR3 runs to 16 residues. V shed 5 bases, J shed 1 base, and the junction held 9 bases outside the gene matches. CDR1 and CDR2 (germline): SNHLY, FYNNEI. CDR3 residues: CASSSAGGAGNTEAFF. The CDR3 nucleotides read TGTGCCAGCAGTTCCGCAGGGGGCGCGGGGAACACTGAAGCTTTCTTT.

The chain employs TRBV12-3 or TRBV12-4 and TRBJ1-2, with 7 bases that match TRBD1. The CDR3 length is 13 residues. Trimming took 7 bases from V and 2 from J; bases not matched to a gene: 4. CDR3: CASTLQGNYGYTF. The CDR3 nucleotides read TGTGCCAGCACCCTACAGGGGAACTATGGCTACACCTTC.

The table lists this clone with a count of one. J is TRBJ1-6 and V is TRBV3-1 (or the pseudogene TRBV3-2); no clear D. The CDR3 has 14 amino acids. V lost 1 base and J 7 bases, leaving 8 bases between the germline ends. The germline gives CDR1 LGHDT, CDR2 YNNKEL (reference sequence). CDR3 nucleotides: TGTGCCAGCAGCCAAGCGGGGATGAATTCACCCCTCCACTTT. As protein: CASSQAGMNSPLHF.

This chain links TRBV9 with TRBJ2-5; 16 bases line up with TRBD2. The CDR3 has 19 amino acids. Germline V gives CDR1 SGDLS, CDR2 YYNGEE. J lost 1 base, V lost 4 bases, and 10 bases had no gene match. CDR3 bases: TGTGCCAGCAGCACTGCTGGGACTAGCGGGGGGGCCACCCAAGAGACCCAGTACTTC. Protein sequence: CASSTAGTSGGATQETQYF.

V is TRBV18 and J is TRBJ2-7; 8 nucleotides line up with TRBD1. The CDR3 extends over 16 amino acids. The germline CDR1 and CDR2 sequences are KGHSH and LQKENI. Unmatched junction bases numbered 10, after V lost 6 bases and J lost 0 bases. This CDR3 reads CASSSNTGGRSYEQYF. The DNA for the CDR3 is TGTGCCAGCTCGTCAAATACAGGGGGGCGCTCCTACGAGCAGTACTTC.

The CDR3 sequence: CASRTRQPVKAAFF. DNA of the CDR3: TGTGCCAGCAGAACCCGACAGCCGGTTAAAGCGGCTTTCTTT. This sequence joins TRBV6-5 and TRBJ1-1; D may be TRBD1 (5 bases). CDR3 length: 14 residues. Germline-derived CDR1 and CDR2 are MNHEY and SVGAGI. The V gene lost 6 bases and the J gene lost 11 bases, with 22 bases spanning the gap.

This chain uses TRBV5-6 with TRBJ1-2, with TRBD1 matching over 8 bases. There are 16 residues in the CDR3. The germline gives CDR1 SGHDT, CDR2 YYEEEE. The V segment lost 4 bases and the J segment 8 bases; nucleotides outside the gene matches: 16. The CDR3 spells CASSPRPGQGLEGYTF. The CDR3 region has the DNA TGTGCCAGCAGCCCCCGACCCGGACAGGGACTCGAGGGCTACACCTTC.

V is TRBV27 and J is TRBJ2-7; D gene uncertain. Germline V gene sequence: CDR1 MNHEY, CDR2 SMNVEV (reference sequence). The CDR3 totals 14 residues. Trimming stripped 6 bases from V and 2 bases from J, with 14 bases between. Here the CDR3 DNA reads TGTGCCAGCAGCTCCTCACCGGGTCCCTACGAGCAGTACTTC. This translates into CASSSSPGPYEQYF.

This rearrangement joins TRBV5-1 to TRBJ1-1; maybe TRBD1 (5 bases). V lost 4 bases to trimming and J lost 0 bases, with 16 bases between them. The CDR3 is made up of 16 amino acids. Germline CDR1 reads SGHRS; CDR2 reads YFSETQ. The CDR3 region is CASSPISGVVNTEAFF. The CDR3, as DNA: TGCGCCAGCAGCCCTATCTCGGGGGTGGTGAACACTGAAGCTTTCTTT. The whole variable domain, filled in from reference TRBV5-1 and TRBJ1-1, reads KAGVTQTPRYLIKTRGQQVTLSCSPISGHRSVSWYQQTPGQGLQFLFEYFSETQRNKGNFPGRFSGRQFSNSRSEMNVSTLELGDSALYLCASSPISGVVNTEAFFGQGTRLTVV.

The rearrangement uses TRBV12-3 or TRBV12-4 and TRBJ1-1; maybe TRBD1 (5 bases). CDR3 length: 13 residues. Trimming stripped 6 bases from V and 8 bases from J, with 16 bases between. The CDR3 here is CASSHPRGTEAFF. The CDR3 region has the DNA TGTGCCAGCAGCCATCCAAGGGGTACCGAAGCTTTCTTT.

The CDR3 loop reads CASSIRQSGAGELFF. CDR3 nucleotides: TGCGCCAGCAGCATTCGACAGAGTGGGGCCGGGGAGCTGTTTTTT. V is TRBV5-1 and J is TRBJ2-2; TRBD1 might be the D (5 bases). Germline CDR1 reads SGHRS; CDR2 reads YFSETQ. V lost 4 bases to trimming and J lost 6 bases, with 16 bases between them. This CDR3 region has 15 residues.

The chain has TRBV28 and TRBJ1-1; possibly TRBD1 for D (5 bases). CDR1 is MDHEN and CDR2 is SYDVKM in the germline V gene. The V end was cut by 7 bases, the J end by 1 base, with 19 bases between. The CDR3 consists of 16 residues. CDR3 in DNA: TGTGCCAGCACCCCCCCGGGTATCGACAGGAACACTGAAGCTTTCTTT. Residues: CASTPPGIDRNTEAFF.

This chain joins TRBV4-1 and TRBJ2-7; no clear D gene. There are 14 residues in the CDR3. Trimming removed 2 bases at V and 2 bases at J, with 10 bases between. Germline V gives CDR1 MGHRA, CDR2 YSYEKL. Here the CDR3 reads CASSQFSGPYEQYF. The CDR3 DNA is TGCGCCAGCAGCCAATTTTCAGGCCCCTACGAGCAGTACTTC.